This T cell receptor beta chain was found in a study of blood T cell repertoires in COVID-19. Study details: Whether acute or convalescent, the COVID-19 samples came from the United States, Italy and Spain.

CDR1 and CDR2 from the germline V gene are LGHDT and YNNKEL (reference sequence). Trimming shortened V by 2 bases and J by 1 base, and 8 bases separated the two germline ends. CDR3 size: 14 residues. Original processing methods: Reference gene primer amplification gave nucleated cell count estimates. Sequencing used immunoSEQ multiplex PCR; TCRdb keeps in-frame clones, though not all of them. The V and J calls and the clone size are those of that table, but D and trimming were determined from the DNA. The repertoire holds approximately 250,000 clones, with 70% to 90% as singletons. The sample was peripheral blood. The chain recombines TRBV3-1 (or the pseudogene TRBV3-2) with TRBJ1-1; TRBD1 is a possible D gene (6 bases). The clonotype comes from a man aged 60-69 years who had recovered from COVID-19. The CDR3 DNA follows: TGTGCCAGCAGCCAAACACAGGGGAACACTGAAGCTTTCTTT. It encodes CASSQTQGNTEAFF.